What follows describes a single TCR beta chain. The target antigen is unknown. Here immunoSEQ multiplex PCR was the method, and the copy in TCRdb shows in-frame clones only, minus some. The table shows some 120,000 clones, with roughly 87% occurring only once. The sample is drawn from a study of T cell responses to AZD1222 COVID-19 vaccine. Study-level findings and limits: Reports indicate that nearly half of spike-specific TCRs are directed at unmutated variant regions. Distributed over spike, vaccine-associated CD4 TCRs predominated at 160-218 and 743-854. Clonal diversity was possibly underestimated, and white British individuals and females predominated among donors.

V was clipped by 1 base and J by 5 bases, with 2 bases between them. Germline CDR1 SGHAT, CDR2 FQDESV (reference sequence). The CDR3 is made up of 12 amino acids. This receptor was taken from an adult in good health. The sequenced sample was peripheral blood, obtained on day 0 of AZD1222 vaccination. This sequence joins TRBV11-1 and TRBJ2-2; D not certain. The CDR3: CASSLGTGELFF. In nucleotides, the CDR3 is TGTGCCAGCAGCTTAGGAACCGGGGAGCTGTTTTTT.